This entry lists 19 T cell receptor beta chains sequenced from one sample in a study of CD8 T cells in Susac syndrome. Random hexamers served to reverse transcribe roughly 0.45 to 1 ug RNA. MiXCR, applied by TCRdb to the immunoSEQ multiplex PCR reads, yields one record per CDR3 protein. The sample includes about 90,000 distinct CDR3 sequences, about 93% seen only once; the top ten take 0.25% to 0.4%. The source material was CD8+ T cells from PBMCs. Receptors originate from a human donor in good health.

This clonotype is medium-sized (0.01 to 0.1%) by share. The CDR3 coding sequence is TGTGCCAGCAGCCCATACTCTGGGGCCAACGTCCTGACTTTC. Its protein is CASSPYSGANVLTF. This chain uses TRBV9 with TRBJ2-6, with D unresolved. This CDR3 spans 14 amino acids. CDR1 is SGDLS, CDR2 YYNGEE, per germline. With 4 bases removed from V and 0 bases from J, the gap between germline ends came to 5 bases.

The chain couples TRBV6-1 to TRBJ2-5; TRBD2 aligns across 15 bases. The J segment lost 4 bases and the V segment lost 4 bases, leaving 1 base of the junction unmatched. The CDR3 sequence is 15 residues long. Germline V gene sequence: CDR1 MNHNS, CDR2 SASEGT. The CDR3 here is CASSGTSGGAETQYF. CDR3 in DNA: TGTGCCAGCAGTGGGACTAGCGGGGGGGCAGAGACCCAGTACTTC.

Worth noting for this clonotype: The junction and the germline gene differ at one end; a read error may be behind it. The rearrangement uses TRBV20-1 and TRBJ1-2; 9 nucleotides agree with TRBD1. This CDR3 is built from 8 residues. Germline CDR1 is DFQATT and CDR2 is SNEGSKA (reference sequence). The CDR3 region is CSADRGVF. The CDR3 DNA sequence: TGCAGTGCTGACAGGGGGGTCTTC.

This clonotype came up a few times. The CDR3 sequence: CASGRETGASYEQYF. The DNA for the CDR3 is TGTGCCAGCGGAAGGGAGACAGGGGCGTCCTACGAGCAGTACTTC. This chain uses TRBV6-1 with TRBJ2-7; 8 nucleotides match TRBD1. The germline V gene has CDR1 MNHNS and CDR2 SASEGT. The CDR3 covers 15 residues. Trimming removed 8 bases from V and 1 base from J; junction bases left unmatched: 10.

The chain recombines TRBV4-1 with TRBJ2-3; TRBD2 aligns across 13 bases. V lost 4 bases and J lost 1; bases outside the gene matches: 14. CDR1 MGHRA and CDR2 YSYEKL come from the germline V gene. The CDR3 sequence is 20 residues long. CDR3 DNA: TGCGCCAGCAGCCTCCGGACTAGCGGGGGCCCCTTCCTCGGCACAGATACGCAGTATTTT. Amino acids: CASSLRTSGGPFLGTDTQYF.

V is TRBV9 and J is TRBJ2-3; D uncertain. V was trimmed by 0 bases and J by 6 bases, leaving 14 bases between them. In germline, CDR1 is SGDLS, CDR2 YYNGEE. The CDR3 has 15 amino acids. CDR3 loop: CASSVVGSTYDTQYF. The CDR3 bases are TGTGCCAGCAGCGTAGTAGGTAGCACGTACGATACGCAGTATTTT.

In nucleotides, the CDR3 is TGTGCCAGCAGTAGCAACGACTACGAGCAGTACTTC. It is translated as CASSSNDYEQYF. The chain links TRBV25-1 to TRBJ2-7; the D is unclear. The CDR3 loop spans 12 amino acids. The germline V and J ends were trimmed by 5 bases and 3 bases, with 8 bases remaining between them. Germline V gene sequence: CDR1 MGHDK, CDR2 SYGVNS.

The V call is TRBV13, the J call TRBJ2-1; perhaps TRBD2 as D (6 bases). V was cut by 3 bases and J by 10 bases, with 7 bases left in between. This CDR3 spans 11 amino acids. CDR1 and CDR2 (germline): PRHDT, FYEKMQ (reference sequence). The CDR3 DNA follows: TGTGCCAGCAGCTTCAGCGGGGAGCAGTTCTTC. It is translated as CASSFSGEQFF.

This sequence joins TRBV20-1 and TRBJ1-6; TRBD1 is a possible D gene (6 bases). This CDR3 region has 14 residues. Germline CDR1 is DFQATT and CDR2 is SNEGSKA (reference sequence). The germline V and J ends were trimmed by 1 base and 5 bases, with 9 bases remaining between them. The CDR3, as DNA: TGCAGTGCTAGAGGAGGGGGGGATAATTCACCCCTCCACTTT. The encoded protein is CSARGGGDNSPLHF.

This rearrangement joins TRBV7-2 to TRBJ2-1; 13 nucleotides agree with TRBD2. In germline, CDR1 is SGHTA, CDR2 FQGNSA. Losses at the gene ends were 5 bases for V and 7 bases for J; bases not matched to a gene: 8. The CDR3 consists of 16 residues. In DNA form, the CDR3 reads TGTGCCAGCAGCCCCCGGACTAGCGGGGGCAGGAATGAGCAGTTCTTC. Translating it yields CASSPRTSGGRNEQFF. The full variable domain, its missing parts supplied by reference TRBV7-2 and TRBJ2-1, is GAGVSQSPSNKVTEKGKDVELRCDPISGHTALYWYRQSLGQGLEFLIYFQGNSAPDKSGLPSDRFSAERTGGSVSTLTIQRTQQEDSAVYLCASSPRTSGGRNEQFFGPGTRLTVL.

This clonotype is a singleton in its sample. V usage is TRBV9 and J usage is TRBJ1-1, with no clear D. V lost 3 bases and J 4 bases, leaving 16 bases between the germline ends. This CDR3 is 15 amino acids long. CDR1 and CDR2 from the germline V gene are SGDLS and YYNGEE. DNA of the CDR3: TGTGCCAGCAGCGCCCCTCTAAGCCTGGCCACTGAAGCTTTCTTT. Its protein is CASSAPLSLATEAFF.

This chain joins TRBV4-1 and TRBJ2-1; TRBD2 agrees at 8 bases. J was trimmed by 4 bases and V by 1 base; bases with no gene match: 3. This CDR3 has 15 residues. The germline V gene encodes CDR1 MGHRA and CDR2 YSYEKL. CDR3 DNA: TGCGCCAGCAGCCAAGCGGGGGGGCCTTACAATGAGCAGTTCTTC. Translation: CASSQAGGPYNEQFF.

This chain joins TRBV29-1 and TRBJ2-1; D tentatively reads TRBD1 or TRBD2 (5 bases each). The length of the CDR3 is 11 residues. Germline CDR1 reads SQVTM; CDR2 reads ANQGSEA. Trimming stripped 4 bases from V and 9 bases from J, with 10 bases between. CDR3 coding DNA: TGCAGCGTTGTTGGGGGAGTTGAGCAGTTCTTC. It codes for CSVVGGVEQFF.

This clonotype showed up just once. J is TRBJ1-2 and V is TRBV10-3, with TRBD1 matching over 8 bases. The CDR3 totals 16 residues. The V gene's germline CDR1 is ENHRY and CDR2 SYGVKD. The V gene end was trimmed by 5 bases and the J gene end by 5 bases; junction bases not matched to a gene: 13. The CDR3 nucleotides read TGTGCCATCAGTAAGGGGCAGGGGGCTCCTGATTATGGCTACACCTTC. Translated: CAISKGQGAPDYGYTF.

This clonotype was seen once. The CDR3 DNA reads TGTGCCAGCAGCAAAGGTACGCTAGCGCGGAGAGAGACCCAGTACTTC. It is translated as CASSKGTLARRETQYF. V and J are TRBV7-2 and TRBJ2-5; D perhaps matches TRBD2 (6 bases). The CDR3 consists of 16 residues. V was pared by 5 bases and J by 4 bases, with 20 bases between. Germline CDR1 reads SGHTA; CDR2 reads FQGNSA.

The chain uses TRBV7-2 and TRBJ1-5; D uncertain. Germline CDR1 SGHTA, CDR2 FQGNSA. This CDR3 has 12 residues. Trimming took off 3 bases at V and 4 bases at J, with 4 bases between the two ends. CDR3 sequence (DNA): TGTGCCAGCAGCTTCATAAATCAGCCCCAGCATTTT. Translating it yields CASSFINQPQHF.

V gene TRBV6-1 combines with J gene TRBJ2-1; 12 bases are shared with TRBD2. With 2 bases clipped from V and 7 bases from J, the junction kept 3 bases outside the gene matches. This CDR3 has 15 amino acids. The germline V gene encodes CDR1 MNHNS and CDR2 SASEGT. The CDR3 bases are TGTGCCAGCAGTGAACTAGCGGGGGGGCCGAATGAGCAGTTCTTC. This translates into CASSELAGGPNEQFF.

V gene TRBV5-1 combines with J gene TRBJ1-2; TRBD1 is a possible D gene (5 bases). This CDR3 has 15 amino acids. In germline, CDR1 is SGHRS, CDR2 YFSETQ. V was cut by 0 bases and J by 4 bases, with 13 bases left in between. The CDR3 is CASSLEGDGGYGYTF. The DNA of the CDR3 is TGCGCCAGCAGCTTGGAAGGCGACGGGGGCTATGGCTACACCTTC.

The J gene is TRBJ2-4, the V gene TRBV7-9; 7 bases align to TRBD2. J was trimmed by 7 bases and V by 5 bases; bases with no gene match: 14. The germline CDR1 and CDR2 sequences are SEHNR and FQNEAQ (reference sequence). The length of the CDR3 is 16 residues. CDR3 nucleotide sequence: TGTGCCAGCAGCCCCACGGGGGGTGCCCATTGGAACATTCAGTACTTC. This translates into CASSPTGGAHWNIQYF.